The rows below give T cell receptor beta chains drawn from one sample of a study of cytomegalovirus exposure and HLA in healthy donors. Libraries were prepared by immunoSEQ multiplex PCR; TCRdb keeps only in-frame clonotypes and omits some of them. The sample holds about 220,000 clones, approximately 88% seen once. Sequencing was carried out using PBMCs. These TCRs come from a woman aged 25 to 39 in good health and CMV-seropositive. Both conserved end residues are part of each CDR3. A D gene is named only where the DNA matches it firmly. Only some rows state a clone size, as once, few, many or a class for expanded clones.

D gene	V gene	J gene	clone size	CDR3 DNA	CDR3 protein
-	TRBV2	TRBJ2-7	-	TGTGCCAGCAGTGCGGCTAGAGGATCCTACGAGCAGTACTTC	CASSAARGSYEQYF
TRBD2	TRBV7-9	TRBJ2-1	-	TGTGCCAGCCTCCCGGGGGGTGGTGAGCAGTTCTTC	CASLPGGGEQFF
TRBD1	TRBV5-1	TRBJ2-1	once	TGCGCCAGCACGGACAGGGGGACCAATGAGCAGTTCTTC	CASTDRGTNEQFF
TRBD1	TRBV6-5	TRBJ2-7	once	TGTGCCAGCAGCTCGGACAGGGGATCCTACGAGCAGTACTTC	CASSSDRGSYEQYF
TRBD2	TRBV18	TRBJ2-7	once	TGTGCCAGCTCACCATTCAGCGGGAGGGCCGCCTACGAGCAGTACTTC	CASSPFSGRAAYEQYF
TRBD1	TRBV30	TRBJ2-7	-	TGTGCCTGGGTTGCAGGGACAGCGACCTACGAGCAGTACTTC	CAWVAGTATYEQYF
-	TRBV12-5	TRBJ2-2	-	TGTGCTAGTGAGCACCCAGTCACCGGGGAGCTGTTTTTT	CASEHPVTGELFF
-	TRBV11-3	TRBJ1-2	-	TGTGCCAGCAGCCCGCAGGGGCAGACCCGTGGGGGCTACACCTTC	CASSPQGQTRGGYTF
-	TRBV9	TRBJ2-5	-	TGTGCCAGCAGCGCGTACTCCGGACAGCAAGAGACCCAGTACTTC	CASSAYSGQQETQYF
TRBD1	TRBV10-1	TRBJ2-7	-	TGCGCCAGCGCTGGACAGGGCAACTCCTACGAGCAGTACTTC	CASAGQGNSYEQYF
TRBD1	TRBV2	TRBJ1-1	-	TGTGCCAGCAGTCCGACAGGGGAGGAGTATACTGAAGCTTTCTTT	CASSPTGEEYTEAFF
-	TRBV27	TRBJ2-2	-	TGTGCCAGCAGTTTCCCGGGGACACCAGAGCTGTTTTTT	CASSFPGTPELFF
TRBD1	TRBV29-1	TRBJ2-2	-	TGCAGCGTTCAAGACTGGACAGGGCGAAACACCGGGGAGCTGTTTTTT	CSVQDWTGRNTGELFF
-	TRBV7-9	TRBJ2-3	-	TGTGCCAGCAGCTATCCTAGCACAGATACGCAGTATTTT	CASSYPSTDTQYF
-	TRBV7-9	TRBJ2-7	-	TGTGCCAGCAGCTTCGGTGGGGGAGACAGGTACTACGAGCAGTACTTC	CASSFGGGDRYYEQYF
-	TRBV13	TRBJ2-1	-	TGTGCCAGCAGCTTGCCGTCTGCGGGTGAGGGTCCCTACAATGAGCAGTTCTTC	CASSLPSAGEGPYNEQFF
TRBD2	TRBV7-9	TRBJ2-3	-	TGTGCCAGCAGCCCTAGAGGGACTAGCGGGTGGGGAGATACGCAGTATTTT	CASSPRGTSGWGDTQYF
-	TRBV20-1	TRBJ1-2	once	TGCAGTGGATACAACAGTGGCGGCTACACCTTC	CSGYNSGGYTF
-	TRBV28	TRBJ2-2	-	TGTGCCAGCAGAGCTACAGGGAGCACCGGGGAGCTGTTTTTT	CASRATGSTGELFF
-	TRBV12-5	TRBJ1-4	-	TGTGCTAGTGGTTTTCATCTCGCTTCCTCCGGACAGAGTAATGAAAAACTGTTTTTT	CASGFHLASSGQSNEKLFF
TRBD2	TRBV30	TRBJ2-1	-	TGTGCCTGGATTTCTGCGGGAGGGCCTAATGAGCAGTTCTTC	CAWISAGGPNEQFF
-	TRBV7-6	TRBJ2-6	-	TGTGCCAGCAGCTTAGCTGGGGGGAACTCTGGGGCCAACGTCCTGACTTTC	CASSLAGGNSGANVLTF
-	TRBV2	TRBJ2-1	medium-sized	TGTGCCAGCGAGGCCTCCCGGAGTGAGCAGTTCTTC	CASEASRSEQFF
-	TRBV29-1	TRBJ2-2	-	TGCAGCGTGCTACGGCCTAGGACCGGGGAGCTGTTTTTT	CSVLRPRTGELFF
-	TRBV30	TRBJ1-2	-	TGTGCCTCCTGGGTCGCATCGCACTATGGCTACACCTTC	CASWVASHYGYTF
-	TRBV30	TRBJ1-2	few	TGTGCCTGGAGTGCCATGGAGGCTCCTGCTGGTGGCTACACCTTC	CAWSAMEAPAGGYTF
-	TRBV27	TRBJ2-7	-	TGTGCCAGCAGTTTATTCGCAGGATCCACCCCGGGGTACTTC	CASSLFAGSTPGYF
TRBD1	TRBV18	TRBJ1-1	once	TGTGCCAGCTCACGGGGACAGCTCATGAACACTGAAGCTTTCTTT	CASSRGQLMNTEAFF
-	TRBV20-1	TRBJ2-5	few	TGCAGTGCTAGCCAAGAGACCCAGTACTTC	CSASQETQYF
TRBD1	TRBV5-1	TRBJ2-7	-	TGCGCCAGCAGCGACAGGGGCCGGATCGAGCAGTACTTC	CASSDRGRIEQYF
TRBD1	TRBV5-4	TRBJ1-1	-	TGTGCCAGCAGCTGGGACGACAGGGGGAACACTGAAGCTTTCTTT	CASSWDDRGNTEAFF
TRBD1	TRBV6-6	TRBJ2-5	-	TGTGCCAGCAGGAGGGACAGGCAAGAGACCCAGTACTTC	CASRRDRQETQYF